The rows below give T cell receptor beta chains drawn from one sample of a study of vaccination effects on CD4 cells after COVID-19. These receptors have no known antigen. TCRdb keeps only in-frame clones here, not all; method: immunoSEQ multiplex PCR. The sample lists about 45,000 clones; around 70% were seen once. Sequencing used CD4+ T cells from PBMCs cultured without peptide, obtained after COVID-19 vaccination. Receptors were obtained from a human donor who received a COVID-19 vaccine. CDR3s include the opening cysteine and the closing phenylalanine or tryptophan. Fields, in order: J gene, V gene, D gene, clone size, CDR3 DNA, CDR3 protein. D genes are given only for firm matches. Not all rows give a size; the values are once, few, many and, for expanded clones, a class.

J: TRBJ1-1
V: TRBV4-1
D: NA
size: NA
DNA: TGCGCCAGCAGCCAATCCTCCGGTAACACTGAAGCTTTCTTT
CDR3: CASSQSSGNTEAFF

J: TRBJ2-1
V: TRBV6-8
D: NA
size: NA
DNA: TGTGCCAGCAGTTACTTGCAATCAGGGCCATCACCCAATGAGCAGTTCTTC
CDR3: CASSYLQSGPSPNEQFF

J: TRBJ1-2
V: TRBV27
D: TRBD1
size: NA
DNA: TGTGCCAGCAGTTTATCGGGGACAGGGCGCGGCTACACCTTC
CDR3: CASSLSGTGRGYTF

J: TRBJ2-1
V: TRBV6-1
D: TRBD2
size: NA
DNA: TGTGCCAGCAGTGAGGGAGCGGGAGCTTACAATGAGCAGTTCTTC
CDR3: CASSEGAGAYNEQFF

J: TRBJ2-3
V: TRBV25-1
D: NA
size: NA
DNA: TGTGCCAGCAGTTTAGTAGGCACAGATACGCAGTATTTT
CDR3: CASSLVGTDTQYF

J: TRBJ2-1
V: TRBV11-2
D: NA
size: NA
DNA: TGTGCCAGCGGGGGAGACCCCACCAATGAGCAGTTCTTC
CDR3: CASGGDPTNEQFF

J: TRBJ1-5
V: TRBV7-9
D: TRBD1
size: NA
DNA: TGTGCCAGCAGCGAAGGACAGGTCCAGCATTTT
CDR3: CASSEGQVQHF

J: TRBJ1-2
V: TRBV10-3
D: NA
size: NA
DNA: TGTGCCATCACTGTGGACAGACAGTATGGCTACACCTTC
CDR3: CAITVDRQYGYTF

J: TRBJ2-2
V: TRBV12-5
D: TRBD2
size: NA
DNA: TGTGCTAGTGGTTTGGGACTAGCGGGAGTTCCCGGGGAGCTGTTTTTT
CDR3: CASGLGLAGVPGELFF

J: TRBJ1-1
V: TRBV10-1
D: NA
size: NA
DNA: TGCGCCAGCAGTGAGTACGGCAGCCTGAACACTGAAGCTTTCTTT
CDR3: CASSEYGSLNTEAFF

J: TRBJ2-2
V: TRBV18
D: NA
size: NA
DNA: TGTGCCAGCTCACCAAGGACTGGGAACACCGGGGAGCTGTTTTTT
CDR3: CASSPRTGNTGELFF

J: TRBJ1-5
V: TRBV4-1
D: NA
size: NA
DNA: TGCGCCAGCAGCCAAATGGTATATAGCAATCAGCCCCAGCATTTT
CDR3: CASSQMVYSNQPQHF

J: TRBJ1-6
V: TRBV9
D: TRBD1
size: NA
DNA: TGTGCCAGCAGCGTAGAAGGAGGGGGCAATTCACCCCTCCACTTT
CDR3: CASSVEGGGNSPLHF

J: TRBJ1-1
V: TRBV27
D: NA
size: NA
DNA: TGTGCCAGCAGCCTAAGAACAGGTGAAGCTTTCTTT
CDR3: CASSLRTGEAFF

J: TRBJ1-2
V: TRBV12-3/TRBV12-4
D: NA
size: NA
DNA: TGTGCCAGCAGTTATACTAACTATGGCTACACCTTC
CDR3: CASSYTNYGYTF

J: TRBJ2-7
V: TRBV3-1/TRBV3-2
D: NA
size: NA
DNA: TGTGCCAGCAGCCAAAGGAGTTACGAGCAGTACTTC
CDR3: CASSQRSYEQYF

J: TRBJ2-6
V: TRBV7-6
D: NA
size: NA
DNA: TGTGCCAGCAGCTTAGCGAGAGGGGGAGGTGGGGCCAACGTCCTGACTTTC
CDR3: CASSLARGGGGANVLTF

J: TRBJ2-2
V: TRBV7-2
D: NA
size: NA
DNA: TGTGCCAGCAGCTTAGCCTTATGGGACAGCCTAGCGGCCAGTGACGACACCGGGGAGCTGTTTTTT
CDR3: CASSLALWDSLAASDDTGELFF

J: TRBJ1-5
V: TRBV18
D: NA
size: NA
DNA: TGTGCCAGCTCACCACGAGCCGGGACAATGGGGTCTCAGCCCCAGCATTTT
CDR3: CASSPRAGTMGSQPQHF

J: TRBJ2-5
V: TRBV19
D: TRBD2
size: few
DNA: TGTGCCAGTAGTATTGGTAGCGGGAGAGGACGAGAGACCCAGTACTTC
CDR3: CASSIGSGRGRETQYF

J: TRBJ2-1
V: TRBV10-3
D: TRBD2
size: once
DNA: TGTGCCATCAGTGATGGCCTAGCGGGATATGGGAATGAGCAGTTCTTC
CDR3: CAISDGLAGYGNEQFF

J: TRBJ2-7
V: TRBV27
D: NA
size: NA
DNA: TGTGCCAGCAGTGAACAGGGCGAGCAGTACTTC
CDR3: CASSEQGEQYF

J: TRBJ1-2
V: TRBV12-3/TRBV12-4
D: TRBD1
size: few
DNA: TGTGCCAGCAGCCGGACAGGGGAAGGCTACACCTTC
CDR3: CASSRTGEGYTF

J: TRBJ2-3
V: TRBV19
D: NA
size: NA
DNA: TGTGCCAGTTCTTTCGGGGCTCCCCCAGATACGCAGTATTTT
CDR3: CASSFGAPPDTQYF

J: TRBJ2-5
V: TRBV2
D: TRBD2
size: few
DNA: TGTGCCAGAGGGGCGACTAGCGGGTCAGAGACCCAGTACTTC
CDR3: CARGATSGSETQYF

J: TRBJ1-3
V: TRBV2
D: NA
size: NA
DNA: TGTGCCAGCAGGGGCGCGGACGCGAACTCTGGAAACACCATATATTTT
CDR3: CASRGADANSGNTIYF

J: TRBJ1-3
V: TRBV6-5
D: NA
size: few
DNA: TGTGCCAGCACAGGGGATACTGGAAACACCATATATTTT
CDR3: CASTGDTGNTIYF

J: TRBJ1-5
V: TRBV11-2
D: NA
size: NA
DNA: TGTGCCAGCAGCCCGGCAGGGAGGCAGCCCCAGCATTTT
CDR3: CASSPAGRQPQHF

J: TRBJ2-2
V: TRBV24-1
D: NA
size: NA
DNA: TGTGCCACCAGGGCCATCAACACCGGGGAGCTGTTTTTT
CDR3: CATRAINTGELFF

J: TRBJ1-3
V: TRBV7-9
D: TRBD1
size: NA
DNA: TGTGCCAGCAGCCCCCCCCGGGACAGCGGAAACACCATATATTTT
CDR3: CASSPPRDSGNTIYF

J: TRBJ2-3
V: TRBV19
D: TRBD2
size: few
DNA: TGTGCCAGTAGTTATAGACCGGGACTAGTATCAGATACGCAGTATTTT
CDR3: CASSYRPGLVSDTQYF

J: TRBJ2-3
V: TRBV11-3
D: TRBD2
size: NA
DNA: TGTGCCAGCAGCCACGGACTAGGCACAGATACGCAGTATTTT
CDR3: CASSHGLGTDTQYF

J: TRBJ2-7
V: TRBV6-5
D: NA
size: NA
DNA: TGTGCCACACGGACAGACCACTACGAGCAGTACTTC
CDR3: CATRTDHYEQYF

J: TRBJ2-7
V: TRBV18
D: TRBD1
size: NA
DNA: TGTGCCAGCTCACCACAGACAGGGGAGGACGAGCAGTACTTC
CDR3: CASSPQTGEDEQYF

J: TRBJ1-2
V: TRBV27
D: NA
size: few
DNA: TGTGCCAGCAGTTCGAAGGGGAAAGCTAACTATGGCTACACCTTC
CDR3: CASSSKGKANYGYTF

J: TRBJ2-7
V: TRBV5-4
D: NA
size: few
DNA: TGTGCCAGCAGCTGGCGCCCCCGAAGCTACGAGCAGTACTTC
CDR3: CASSWRPRSYEQYF

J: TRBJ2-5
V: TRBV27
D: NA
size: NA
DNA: TGTGCCAGCAGTCCCAGGACAGGTCGGGAGACGCAGTACTTC
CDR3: CASSPRTGRETQYF

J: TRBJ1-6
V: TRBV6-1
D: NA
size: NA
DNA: TGTGCCAGCAGTGAACGCGGCAGGTTTAATTCACCCCTCCACTTT
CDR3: CASSERGRFNSPLHF

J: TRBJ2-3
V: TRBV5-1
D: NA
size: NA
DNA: TGCGCCAGCAGCCCAGACAGGCTGGGCCCCACAGATACGCAGTATTTT
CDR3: CASSPDRLGPTDTQYF

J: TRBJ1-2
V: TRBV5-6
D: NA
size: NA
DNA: TGTGCCAGCAGCTTGGGGACAGAGTATGGCTACACCTTC
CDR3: CASSLGTEYGYTF

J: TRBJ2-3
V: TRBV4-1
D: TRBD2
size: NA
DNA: TGCGCCAGCAGCCAAGGTCCAGCGGGGGCCAACACAGATACGCAGTATTTT
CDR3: CASSQGPAGANTDTQYF

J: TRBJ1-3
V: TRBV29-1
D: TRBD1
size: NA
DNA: TGCAGCGTACTAGAGGGGGCCAGAAACACCATATATTTT
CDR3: CSVLEGARNTIYF

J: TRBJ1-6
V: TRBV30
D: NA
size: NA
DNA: TGTGCCTGGAGGGGGGCCACGATCGGTAATTCACCCCTCCACTTT
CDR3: CAWRGATIGNSPLHF

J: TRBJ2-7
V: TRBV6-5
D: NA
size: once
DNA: TGTGCCAGCAGTTACTCGATAGGGGATTCCTACGAGCAGTACTTC
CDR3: CASSYSIGDSYEQYF

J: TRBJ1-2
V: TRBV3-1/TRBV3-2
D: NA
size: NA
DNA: TGTGCCAGCAGCCACCGGGCTAACTATGGCTACACCTTC
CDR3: CASSHRANYGYTF

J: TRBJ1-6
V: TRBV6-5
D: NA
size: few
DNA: TGTGCCAGCAGAAGGGACTCCTATAATTCACCCCTCCACTTT
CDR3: CASRRDSYNSPLHF

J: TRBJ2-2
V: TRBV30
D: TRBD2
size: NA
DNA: TGTGCCTGGAGTAACCAGGCGGCGGGGGGGCCTCCCGGGGAGCTGTTTTTT
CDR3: CAWSNQAAGGPPGELFF

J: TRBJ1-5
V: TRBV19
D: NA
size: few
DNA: TGTGCCAGTAGTCGGACAGATAGCAATCAGCCCCAGCATTTT
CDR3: CASSRTDSNQPQHF

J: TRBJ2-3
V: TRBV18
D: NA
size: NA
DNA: TGTGCCAGCTCACCTTCGTTAAGGGGTCGGGGCACAGATACGCAGTATTTT
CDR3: CASSPSLRGRGTDTQYF

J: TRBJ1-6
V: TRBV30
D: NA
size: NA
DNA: TGTGCCTGGAGTGTACGTGGGGATTCACCCCTCCACTTT
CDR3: CAWSVRGDSPLHF

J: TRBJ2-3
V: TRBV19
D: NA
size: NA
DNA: TGTGCCAGCCCCGGGAGCAACACAGATACGCAGTATTTT
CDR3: CASPGSNTDTQYF

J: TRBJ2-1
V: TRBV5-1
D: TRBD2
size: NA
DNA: TGCGCCAGCAGCTTGGTGATAGCGGGAGGGAGGAATGAGCAGTTCTTC
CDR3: CASSLVIAGGRNEQFF

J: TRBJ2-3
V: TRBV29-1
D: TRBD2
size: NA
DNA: TGCAGCGTTGTTTCCAGCGGGGGCCGGGGAGATACGCAGTATTTT
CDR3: CSVVSSGGRGDTQYF

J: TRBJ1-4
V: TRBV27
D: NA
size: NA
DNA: TGTGCCAGCAGTCCACAGGGATTAGGTAATGAAAAACTGTTTTTT
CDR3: CASSPQGLGNEKLFF

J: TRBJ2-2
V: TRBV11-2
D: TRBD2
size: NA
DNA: TGTGCCAGCAGCTTAGTCAGCGGGAGCCCCGGGGAGCTGTTTTTT
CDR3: CASSLVSGSPGELFF